This T cell receptor beta chain comes out of a study of blood T cells in healthy people across ages (dated by TCRdb to between 2014 and 2017). Study-wide context: In model experiments, template switching captured roughly one uniquely barcoded TCR beta cDNA molecule for every two T cells. Age-related changes in TCR beta repertoire diversity were measured in the study by deep sequencing normalized with unique cDNA molecular identifiers. The donors were split into four age groups: young (average about 15 years), middle-aged (about 40), aged (around 67) and long-lived (roughly 86). To avoid experimental bias, donors of different ages were randomly spread across the sequencing lanes. Using the same blood draw, the study looked at two additional independent replicas of 1 million unique cDNA reads for two donors, one aged 18 to 30 and the other aged 80 or older. What the work shows at the level of the full study, not this receptor alone: Since profiling was done on bulk unsorted PBMCs, naive and antigen-experienced compartments could not be conclusively compared. The long-lived group showed more naive CD4+ T cells, fewer expanded clones and increased TCR diversity than the aged group, suggesting age selection. Donor CMV infection status was unknown, potentially confounding age-related changes in expanded clonotypes. Observed TCR beta diversity per million T cells fell roughly linearly with age, and a significant reduction was already apparent by age about 38. Total diversity estimates from one million sequenced T cells were considered lower bounds and underestimates. There was a strong correlation between observed TCR beta diversity and the percentage of naive T cells measured by flow cytometry.

As to this clonotype: There is no known antigen for this receptor. Qualities for individual bases were not recorded, and no much larger clone is one base off.

The approximately 39 donors, aged about 6 to 90 years, were systemically healthy Caucasian individuals from Russia. Each donor gave approximately 9.3 milliliters of peripheral blood, collected into EDTA-treated Vacutainer tubes. Ficoll-Paque density-gradient centrifugation was used to isolate PBMCs, with at least 6.5 million per sample. Trizol reagent was used to extract total RNA from PBMCs, with at least 5 micrograms per sample. For every donor, flow cytometry on a PBMC aliquot measured the percentage of naive CD45RAhigh/CD27high T cells. Unmatched junction bases come to 14, with V trimmed by 4 bases and J by 9 bases. The CDR3 sequence holds 16 residues, the cysteine and phenylalanine included. The CDR3 DNA has 48 bases and is translated from base 1. The library was built by means of 5' RACE. The listed sequencing device is Illumina HiSeq 2500. A second PCR of roughly 6 to 11 cycles was run with a J-beta primer mix and a sample-barcoded 5' primer. A template-switch 5' adaptor carrying 12 random nucleotides introduced a unique molecular identifier onto each TCR beta cDNA molecule. Each sample yielded at least 3 million CDR3-containing paired-end reads. All of the RNA was converted into first-strand cDNA using the Mint cDNA synthesis kit, with a TRBC-specific oligonucleotide serving as the primer. After uracil-DNA glycosylase treatment, a first 18-cycle PCR used universal primers M1SS and BC2_uni_R on all cDNA. Under the source paper's analysis protocol: Normalization of each sample was performed by random selection of 1 million high-quality reads, each carrying a distinct molecular identifier. Instead of being binned into consensus sequences, reads with shared molecular identifiers were discarded. MiTCR, set to a Q25 quality threshold and the strictest error-elimination algorithm, was used for CDR3 identification, clonotype clustering and error correction. A nonparametric unseen species model with Euler transformation was used to estimate lower-bound total TCR beta diversity. In TCRdb, the public reads were trimmed at Q25 with fastp and aligned with MiXCR, with productive beta chains retained. Identical CDR3 protein sequences are pooled into one entry, listed with their most common genes and DNA. TCRdb, rather than the study authors, made the V and J calls. The sample records 650,000 to 800,000 distinct CDR3 sequences, 52% of which are singletons. About 13% of the sample rests with the top ten.

This receptor was obtained from a woman of 80 years or more in good health. This sequence uses TRBV12-3 or TRBV12-4 and TRBJ2-1; TRBD2 fits 8 bases in the junction. Specimen: blood. The bases are TGTGCCAGCAGTTCCCCGGGACTAGGAGGAACGCTTGAGCAGTTCTTC. Translation gives CASSSPGLGGTLEQFF.